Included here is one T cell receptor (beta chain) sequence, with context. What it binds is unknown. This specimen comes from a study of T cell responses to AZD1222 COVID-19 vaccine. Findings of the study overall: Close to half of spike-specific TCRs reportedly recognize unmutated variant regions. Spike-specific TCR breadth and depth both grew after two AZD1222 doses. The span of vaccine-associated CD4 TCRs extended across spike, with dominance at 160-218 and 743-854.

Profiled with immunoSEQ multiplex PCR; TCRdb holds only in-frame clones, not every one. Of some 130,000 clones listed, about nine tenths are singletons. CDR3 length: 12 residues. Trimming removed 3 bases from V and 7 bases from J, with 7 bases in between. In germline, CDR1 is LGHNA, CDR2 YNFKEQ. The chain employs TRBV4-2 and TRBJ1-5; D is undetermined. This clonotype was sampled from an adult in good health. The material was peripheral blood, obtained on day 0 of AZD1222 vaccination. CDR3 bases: TGTGCCAGCAGCCAGGAGGAACAGCCCCAGCATTTT. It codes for CASSQEEQPQHF.